This T cell receptor (beta chain) is from a study of neoadjuvant anti-PD-1 for oral cavity cancer. Study-level information: Patients without progression received a fourth nivolumab dose around day 43, then surgical resection on days 50-56.

Blood libraries mostly used around 510 ng genomic DNA, six replicates each. The data were produced by immunoSEQ multiplex PCR, yet TCRdb's version contains in-frame clones alone and is incomplete. The sample includes 55,000 to 80,000 clones, around four fifths of them seen just once. Regarding the study as a whole: Higher pretreatment Treg/Th17 ratios tracked higher pretreatment blood clonality. After neoadjuvant nivolumab, PBMC T cell clonality was significantly higher in non-responders than responders.

Comment on this clone: The antigen remains unidentified.

The receptor was isolated from a person aged 40 to 85 with oral cavity squamous cell carcinoma. The sample here was PBMCs, taken before nivolumab (anti-PD-1) treatment.

The DNA for the CDR3 is TGCGCCAGCAGTGAGTTCGGCACAGGGATCTCCTACGAGCAGTACTTC. The encoded protein is CASSEFGTGISYEQYF. This chain connects TRBV10-2 to TRBJ2-7; D possibly corresponds to TRBD1 (6 bases). Trimming took off 1 base at V and 0 bases at J, with 13 bases between the two ends. Per the germline V gene, CDR1 is WSHSY and CDR2 is SAAADI. This CDR3 comprises 16 residues.